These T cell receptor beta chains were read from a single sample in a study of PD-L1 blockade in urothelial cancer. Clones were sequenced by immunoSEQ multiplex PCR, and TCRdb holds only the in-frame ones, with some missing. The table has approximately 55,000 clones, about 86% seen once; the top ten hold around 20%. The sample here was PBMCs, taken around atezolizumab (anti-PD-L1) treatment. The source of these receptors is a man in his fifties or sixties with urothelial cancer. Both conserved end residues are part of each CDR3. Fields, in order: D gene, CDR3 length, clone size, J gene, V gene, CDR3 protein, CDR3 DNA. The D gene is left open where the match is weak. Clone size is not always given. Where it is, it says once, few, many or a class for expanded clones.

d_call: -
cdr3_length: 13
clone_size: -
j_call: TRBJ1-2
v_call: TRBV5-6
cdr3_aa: CASGPTGSYGYTF
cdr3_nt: TGTGCCAGCGGACCAACAGGGAGCTATGGCTACACCTTC

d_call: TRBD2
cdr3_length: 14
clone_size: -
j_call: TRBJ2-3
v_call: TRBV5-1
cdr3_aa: CASSSGMITDTQYF
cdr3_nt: TGCGCCAGCAGCAGCGGGATGATCACAGATACGCAGTATTTT

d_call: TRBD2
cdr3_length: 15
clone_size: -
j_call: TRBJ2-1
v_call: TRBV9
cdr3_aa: CASSVAGGGGNEQFF
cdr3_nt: TGTGCCAGCAGCGTAGCGGGAGGGGGGGGCAATGAGCAGTTCTTC

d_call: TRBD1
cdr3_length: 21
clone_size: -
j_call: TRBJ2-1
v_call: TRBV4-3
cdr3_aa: CASSRTYVTAPGTGGRDEQFF
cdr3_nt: TGCGCCAGCAGCCGCACATACGTAACGGCCCCCGGGACAGGGGGAAGGGATGAGCAGTTCTTC

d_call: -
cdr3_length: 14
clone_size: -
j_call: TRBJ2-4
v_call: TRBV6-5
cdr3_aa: CASSYSYYVNIQYF
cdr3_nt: TGTGCCAGCAGTTATTCATACTACGTAAACATTCAGTACTTC

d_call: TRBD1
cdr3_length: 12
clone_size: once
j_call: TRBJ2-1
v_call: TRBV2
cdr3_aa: CASSTGVNEQFF
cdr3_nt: TGTGCCAGCAGTACAGGGGTGAATGAGCAGTTCTTC

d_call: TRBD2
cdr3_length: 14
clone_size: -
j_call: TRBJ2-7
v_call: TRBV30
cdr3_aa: CAWGNGRVSYEQYF
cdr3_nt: TGTGCCTGGGGAAACGGGAGGGTAAGCTACGAGCAGTACTTC

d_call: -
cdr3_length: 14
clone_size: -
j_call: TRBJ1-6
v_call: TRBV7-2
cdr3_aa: CASSLRGRDSPLHF
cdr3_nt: TGTGCCAGCAGCTTAAGGGGCAGGGATTCACCCCTCCACTTT

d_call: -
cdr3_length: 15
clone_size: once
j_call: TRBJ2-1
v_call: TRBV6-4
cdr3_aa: CASSVEPGKINEQFF
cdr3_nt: TGTGCCAGCAGTGTCGAACCGGGGAAGATCAATGAGCAGTTCTTC

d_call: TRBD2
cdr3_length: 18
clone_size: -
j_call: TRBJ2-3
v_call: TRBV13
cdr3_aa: CASSLDGLAGVGTDTQYF
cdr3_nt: TGTGCCAGCAGCTTAGACGGACTAGCGGGGGTTGGGACAGATACGCAGTATTTT

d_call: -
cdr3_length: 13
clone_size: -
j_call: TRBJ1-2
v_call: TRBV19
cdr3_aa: CASSIRGNYGYTF
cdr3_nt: TGTGCCAGTAGTATACGGGGGAACTATGGCTACACCTTC

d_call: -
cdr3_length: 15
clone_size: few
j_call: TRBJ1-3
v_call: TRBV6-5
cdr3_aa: CASSMTAYSGNTIYF
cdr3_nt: TGTGCCAGCAGTATGACAGCTTACTCTGGAAACACCATATATTTT

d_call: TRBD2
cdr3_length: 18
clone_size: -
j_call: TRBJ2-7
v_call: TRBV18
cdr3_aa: CASSPQIAGGSSSYEQYF
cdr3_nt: TGTGCCAGCTCACCACAGATAGCGGGGGGCTCCAGCTCCTACGAGCAGTACTTC

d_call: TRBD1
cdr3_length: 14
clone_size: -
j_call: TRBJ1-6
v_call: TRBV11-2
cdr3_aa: CASSPTGFGSPLHF
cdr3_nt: TGTGCCAGCAGCCCGACAGGGTTCGGTTCACCCCTCCACTTT

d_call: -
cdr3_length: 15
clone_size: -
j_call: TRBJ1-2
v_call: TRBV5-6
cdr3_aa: CASSSSGFPNYGYTF
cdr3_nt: TGTGCCAGCAGCTCCTCCGGGTTTCCTAACTATGGCTACACCTTC

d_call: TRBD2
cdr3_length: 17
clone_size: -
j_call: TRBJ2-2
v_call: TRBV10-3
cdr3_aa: CAIKGTSGSPNTGELFF
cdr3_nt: TGTGCCATCAAAGGGACTAGCGGGAGCCCGAACACCGGGGAGCTGTTTTTT

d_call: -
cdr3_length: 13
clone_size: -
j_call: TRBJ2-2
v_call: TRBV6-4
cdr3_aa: CASSDSQTGELFF
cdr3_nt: TGTGCCAGCAGTGACTCACAAACCGGGGAGCTGTTTTTT

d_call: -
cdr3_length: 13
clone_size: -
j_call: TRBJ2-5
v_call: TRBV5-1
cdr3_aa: CASSLTTKETQYF
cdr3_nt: TGCGCCAGCAGCTTGACTACCAAAGAGACCCAGTACTTC

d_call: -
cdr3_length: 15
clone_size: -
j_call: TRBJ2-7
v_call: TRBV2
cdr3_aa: CASSLLGAGAYEQYF
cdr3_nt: TGTGCCAGCAGCCTCCTGGGCGCAGGGGCGTACGAGCAGTACTTC

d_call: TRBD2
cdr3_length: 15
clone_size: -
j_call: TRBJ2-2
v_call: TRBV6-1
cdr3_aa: CASRTRGGLTGELFF
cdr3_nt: TGTGCCAGCAGAACGCGGGGGGGCCTGACCGGGGAGCTGTTTTTT

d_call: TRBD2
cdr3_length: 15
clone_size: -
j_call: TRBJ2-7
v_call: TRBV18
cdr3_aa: CASSRTSGTSYEQYF
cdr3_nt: TGTGCCAGCTCCCGGACTAGCGGGACATCCTACGAGCAGTACTTC

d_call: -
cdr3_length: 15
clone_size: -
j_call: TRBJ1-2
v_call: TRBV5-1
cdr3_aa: CASSSFGERGYGYTF
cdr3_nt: TGCGCCAGCAGCTCGTTCGGGGAGCGCGGCTATGGCTACACCTTC

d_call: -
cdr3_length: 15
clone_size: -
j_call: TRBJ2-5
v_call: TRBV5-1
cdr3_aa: CASSLDRVNKETQYF
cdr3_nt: TGCGCCAGCAGCTTGGACAGGGTGAACAAAGAGACCCAGTACTTC